The rows below give T cell receptor beta chains drawn from one sample of a study of cytomegalovirus exposure and HLA in healthy donors. Clones were sequenced by immunoSEQ multiplex PCR, and TCRdb holds only the in-frame ones, with some missing. This repertoire shows 150,000 to 200,000 clones, roughly 68% found once; its top ten account for about 10%. The sample comprised PBMCs. The receptors were gathered from a man aged 25 to 45 in good health and CMV-seropositive. CDR3s include the opening cysteine and the closing phenylalanine or tryptophan. D genes are given only for firm matches. Expanded clones get a size class; other rows say once, few or many, or leave the size out.

cdr3_length	clone_size	v_call	d_call	j_call	cdr3_aa	cdr3_nt
16	-	TRBV5-6	TRBD1	TRBJ1-1	CASSSGTEVMNTEAFF	TGTGCCAGCAGCTCGGGGACAGAGGTCATGAACACTGAAGCTTTCTTT
15	-	TRBV4-2	TRBD2	TRBJ2-1	CASRPSGSSYNEQFF	TGTGCCAGCAGACCCAGCGGGAGCTCCTACAATGAGCAGTTCTTC
15	-	TRBV4-1	-	TRBJ2-7	CASSETGGDFYEQYF	TGCGCCAGCAGCGAGACAGGAGGCGACTTCTACGAGCAGTACTTC
15	-	TRBV6-5	TRBD2	TRBJ2-2	CASSYWGEGTGELFF	TGTGCCAGCAGTTACTGGGGGGAGGGAACCGGGGAGCTGTTTTTT
12	-	TRBV30	-	TRBJ1-1	CAWKAGLTEAFF	TGTGCCTGGAAGGCAGGGCTCACTGAAGCTTTCTTT
16	-	TRBV7-2	-	TRBJ2-3	CASSSYRSGHLDTQYF	TGTGCCAGCAGCTCGTATCGGAGTGGACACCTTGATACGCAGTATTTT
15	-	TRBV7-3	TRBD2	TRBJ2-2	CATRTLAGGTGELFF	TGTGCAACCCGGACTTTAGCGGGAGGCACCGGGGAGCTGTTTTTT
18	-	TRBV5-1	TRBD1	TRBJ1-1	CASSLAEAGGVMNTEAFF	TGCGCCAGCAGCTTGGCCGAGGCAGGGGGAGTCATGAACACTGAAGCTTTCTTT
16	once	TRBV27	TRBD2	TRBJ2-2	CASSFTSGTFTGELFF	TGTGCCAGCAGTTTCACTAGCGGGACCTTCACCGGGGAGCTGTTTTTT
13	-	TRBV19	-	TRBJ1-1	CASSRAREGKAFF	TGTGCCAGTAGTAGGGCCAGAGAGGGTAAGGCTTTCTTT
14	-	TRBV5-4	-	TRBJ2-7	CASSLEVASYEQYF	TGTGCCAGCAGCTTGGAGGTAGCCTCCTACGAGCAGTACTTC
15	-	TRBV19	TRBD1	TRBJ1-2	CASSRGTGLSYGYTF	TGTGCCAGTAGTAGAGGGACAGGACTATCCTATGGCTACACCTTC
14	few	TRBV6-4	TRBD2	TRBJ2-1	CASSGGSSYNEQFF	TGTGCCAGCAGTGGCGGGAGCTCCTACAATGAGCAGTTCTTC
16	-	TRBV6-1	TRBD2	TRBJ2-3	CASSEALAGGTDTQYF	TGTGCCAGCAGTGAAGCTCTAGCGGGAGGCACAGATACGCAGTATTTT
14	few	TRBV27	TRBD1	TRBJ1-2	CASRPGQETYGYTF	TGTGCCAGCAGACCGGGACAGGAAACCTATGGCTACACCTTC
14	-	TRBV5-1	-	TRBJ2-5	CASSLDRAGETQYF	TGCGCCAGCAGCTTGGACAGGGCTGGGGAGACCCAGTACTTC
17	once	TRBV18	TRBD1	TRBJ1-4	CASSAGDRGMTNEKLFF	TGTGCCAGCTCAGCAGGGGACAGGGGGATGACTAATGAAAAACTGTTTTTT
17	-	TRBV27	-	TRBJ2-2	CASRMGLNYLNTGELFF	TGTGCCAGCAGAATGGGGCTAAATTATTTAAACACCGGGGAGCTGTTTTTT
17	once	TRBV7-9	TRBD1	TRBJ1-2	CASSLGTGTGDRYGYTF	TGTGCCAGCAGCTTAGGGACCGGGACAGGGGATCGGTATGGCTACACCTTC
18	few	TRBV9	TRBD2	TRBJ2-1	CASSAHGELAESYNEQFF	TGTGCCAGCAGCGCCCACGGGGAACTAGCGGAGAGTTACAATGAGCAGTTCTTC
16	-	TRBV28	TRBD1	TRBJ1-2	CASSYSSGGVNYGYTF	TGTGCCAGCAGCTATTCCTCAGGGGGCGTTAACTATGGCTACACCTTC
15	few	TRBV4-1	TRBD1	TRBJ2-7	CASSVGTGGTYEQYF	TGCGCCAGCAGCGTTGGGACAGGCGGGACTTACGAGCAGTACTTC
14	-	TRBV28	TRBD1	TRBJ1-4	CASSRGQENEKLFF	TGTGCCAGCAGCCGGGGACAGGAAAATGAAAAACTGTTTTTT
17	-	TRBV10-1	-	TRBJ1-5	CASSEEGGEGGGQPQHF	TGCGCCAGCAGTGAGGAGGGGGGGGAAGGTGGGGGTCAGCCCCAGCATTTT
13	-	TRBV2	-	TRBJ1-1	CASRGTPNTEAFF	TGTGCCAGCAGGGGGACACCGAACACTGAAGCTTTCTTT
14	-	TRBV30	TRBD1	TRBJ2-1	CAWIPGTAIFGQFF	TGTGCCTGGATCCCAGGGACAGCCATTTTTGGGCAGTTCTTC
15	few	TRBV7-2	TRBD1	TRBJ2-3	CASSSPGQGAPTQYF	TGTGCCAGCAGCTCCCCGGGACAGGGGGCACCTACGCAGTATTTT
14	-	TRBV30	-	TRBJ1-1	CAWRGALENTEAFF	TGTGCCTGGAGAGGGGCGTTGGAGAACACTGAAGCTTTCTTT
12	-	TRBV7-9	-	TRBJ2-7	CASSYSTYEQYF	TGTGCCAGCAGCTATTCCACCTACGAGCAGTACTTC
14	few	TRBV6-5	-	TRBJ2-3	CASTKGDITDTQYF	TGTGCCAGCACCAAGGGGGACATCACAGATACGCAGTATTTT
14	-	TRBV6-5	-	TRBJ1-1	CASAYGVGGTEAFF	TGTGCCAGCGCCTACGGAGTGGGGGGCACTGAAGCTTTCTTT
15	-	TRBV19	-	TRBJ1-1	CASSIVGRLNTEAFF	TGTGCCAGTAGTATAGTGGGGCGGCTGAACACTGAAGCTTTCTTT
14	-	TRBV7-8	-	TRBJ1-5	CASSATDSNQPQHF	TGTGCCAGCAGCGCAACGGACTCTAATCAGCCCCAGCATTTT
12	few	TRBV27	-	TRBJ2-5	CASSLSGGTQYF	TGTGCCAGCAGTTTATCGGGGGGGACCCAGTACTTC
14	-	TRBV2	TRBD1	TRBJ2-5	CASSPQGVGETQYF	TGTGCCAGCAGTCCTCAGGGGGTGGGGGAGACCCAGTACTTC
20	-	TRBV18	-	TRBJ2-1	CASSPVGIGVDSEAYNEQFF	TGTGCCAGCTCACCAGTTGGAATAGGGGTGGATTCAGAGGCCTACAATGAGCAGTTCTTC
15	-	TRBV18	-	TRBJ2-7	CASSPVQQGRNEQYF	TGTGCCAGCTCACCAGTTCAACAGGGAAGGAACGAGCAGTACTTC
14	-	TRBV28	-	TRBJ1-4	CASSFRLGSEKLFF	TGTGCCAGCAGTTTTAGGCTAGGTAGTGAAAAACTGTTTTTT
14	-	TRBV5-6	TRBD2	TRBJ2-1	CASSLVSGRNEQFF	TGTGCCAGCAGCTTGGTTAGCGGGAGAAATGAGCAGTTCTTC
11	few	TRBV27	-	TRBJ2-7	CASSLGNEQYF	TGTGCCAGCAGTTTGGGCAACGAGCAGTACTTC
14	-	TRBV11-3	-	TRBJ1-1	CASSLLLGDTEAFF	TGTGCCAGCAGCTTGCTTCTAGGAGACACTGAAGCTTTCTTT
14	-	TRBV7-8	-	TRBJ2-1	CASSFRASDNEQFF	TGTGCCAGCAGCTTCAGGGCTAGCGACAATGAGCAGTTCTTC
15	-	TRBV6-5	TRBD1	TRBJ1-6	CASSYWTGYNSPLHF	TGTGCCAGCAGTTATTGGACAGGTTATAATTCACCCCTCCACTTT
11	-	TRBV20-1	TRBD2	TRBJ2-5	CSAAGLQTQYF	TGCAGTGCAGCGGGACTACAGACCCAGTACTTC
14	few	TRBV11-2	-	TRBJ2-7	CASSFSQQGYEQYF	TGTGCCAGCAGCTTTTCCCAACAGGGTTACGAGCAGTACTTC
19	-	TRBV28	TRBD1	TRBJ1-5	CASSFSGTGLGLGNQPQHF	TGTGCCAGCAGTTTTTCCGGGACAGGGTTAGGTTTGGGCAATCAGCCCCAGCATTTT
16	-	TRBV5-6	TRBD1	TRBJ1-2	CASRLEARTGDYGYTF	TGTGCCAGCAGACTGGAGGCGCGGACAGGCGACTATGGCTACACCTTC
17	few	TRBV28	-	TRBJ2-7	CASRPNMGSGRPYEQYF	TGTGCCAGCAGACCCAATATGGGCAGCGGAAGACCCTACGAGCAGTACTTC
13	few	TRBV6-4	-	TRBJ2-2	CASSDSSTGELFF	TGTGCCAGCAGTGACTCCAGCACCGGGGAGCTGTTTTTT
15	few	TRBV6-4	TRBD1	TRBJ1-1	CASRDSDRGNTEAFF	TGTGCCAGCAGGGATTCAGACAGGGGGAACACTGAAGCTTTCTTT
14	few	TRBV7-9	TRBD2	TRBJ2-7	CASSLEAGAYEQYF	TGTGCCAGCAGCTTAGAGGCGGGAGCCTACGAGCAGTACTTC